The 13 T cell receptor beta chains below all came from one sample that was sequenced in a study of T-cell reconstitution after alpha-beta-depleted transplantation in children. TCRbeta library construction was performed incorporating unique molecular identifiers. TCRdb passed the PCR reads through MiXCR, listing each CDR3 protein once. In the table there are around 100,000 distinct CDR3 sequences, under 13% of which are singletons. This specimen was PBMCs, taken before TCRalphabeta/CD19-depleted stem cell transplant. Every receptor here comes from a boy between 2 and 10 years old with acute lymphoblastic leukemia, due to receive a stem cell transplant.

The CDR3 protein is CSAVLTSGSHEQYF. CDR3 nucleotide sequence: TGCAGTGCTGTTCTGACTAGCGGGAGCCACGAGCAGTACTTC. The chain joins TRBV20-1 to TRBJ2-7, with 12 positions matching TRBD2. Per germline, CDR1 DFQATT and CDR2 SNEGSKA (reference sequence). Trimming took 5 bases from V and 5 from J; bases not matched to a gene: 7. This CDR3 contains 14 residues.

CDR3 nucleotides: TGCAGCGGGGGGAAGGGGAGCTCCGAGCAGTACTTC. Protein sequence: CSGGKGSSEQYF. The rearrangement uses TRBV29-1 and TRBJ2-7; D could derive from TRBD1 or TRBD2 (5 bases each). CDR1 and CDR2 (germline): SQVTM, ANQGSEA. V lost 7 bases, J lost 6 bases, and 16 bases lay in between. This CDR3 region has 12 residues.

The CDR3 DNA reads TGTGCCAGTAGTGCGACTAGCGGGAGAGGCAATGAGCAGTTCTTC. Amino acid sequence: CASSATSGRGNEQFF. V and J are TRBV19 and TRBJ2-1; 12 bases line up with TRBD2. There are 15 residues in the CDR3. Germline CDR1 reads LNHDA; CDR2 reads SQIVND (reference sequence). The V segment lost 5 bases and the J segment 6 bases; nucleotides outside the gene matches: 5.

The chain couples TRBV20-1 to TRBJ1-1; D possibly corresponds to TRBD1 (6 bases). V gave up 5 bases and J gave up 6 bases, with 19 bases separating them. In germline, CDR1 is DFQATT, CDR2 SNEGSKA (reference sequence). CDR3 size: 14 residues. Here the CDR3 reads CSARHWTDRAEAFF. The CDR3, as DNA: TGCAGTGCTCGGCATTGGACAGATCGCGCTGAAGCTTTCTTT.

This clonotype was seen a few times. Written as DNA, the CDR3 is TGCGCCAGCAGCTCGGCCTATTCGTACCCCGGGGAGCTGTTTTTT. Its translation is CASSSAYSYPGELFF. The rearrangement links TRBV5-1 to TRBJ2-2; no clear D gene. Germline assignment: CDR1 SGHRS and CDR2 YFSETQ. The CDR3 sequence is 15 residues long. Trimming took off 3 bases at V and 6 bases at J, with 15 bases between the two ends.

There are many counts of this clonotype. The chain couples TRBV20-1 to TRBJ1-1, with D tentatively TRBD1 (6 bases). The CDR3 is made up of 13 amino acids. Germline V gene sequence: CDR1 DFQATT, CDR2 SNEGSKA (reference sequence). Trimming removed 2 bases at V and 5 bases at J, with 12 bases between. This CDR3 is CSARSRGRTEAFF. CDR3 nucleotide sequence: TGCAGTGCTAGAAGCCGGGGGCGGACTGAAGCTTTCTTT.

This clonotype has at least ten counts. The rearrangement links TRBV5-1 to TRBJ2-1, with D possibly TRBD2 on 5 matching bases. Germline CDR1 SGHRS, CDR2 YFSETQ. The CDR3 is 14 residues long. With 1 base removed from V and 5 bases from J, the gap between germline ends came to 10 bases. The CDR3, as DNA: TGCGCCAGCAGCTTGCTGTGGCGGGACAATGAGCAGTTCTTC. It yields the protein CASSLLWRDNEQFF.

In its sample, this clonotype was seen many times. V usage is TRBV20-1 and J usage is TRBJ2-1, with a weak D call TRBD2 (7 bases). This CDR3 spans 13 amino acids. The V end was cut by 5 bases, the J end by 4 bases, with 12 bases between. Per the germline V gene, CDR1 is DFQATT and CDR2 is SNEGSKA (reference sequence). The CDR3: CSASRGGYNEQFF. The CDR3 coding sequence is TGCAGTGCTTCCAGGGGAGGGTACAATGAGCAGTTCTTC.

V and J are TRBV29-1 and TRBJ2-1; D not resolved. Germline assignment: CDR1 SQVTM and CDR2 ANQGSEA. V was pared by 6 bases and J by 9 bases, with 24 bases between. The CDR3 totals 15 residues. CDR3: CSVAVPGSVGGEQFF. CDR3 DNA sequence: TGCAGCGTCGCAGTTCCCGGGTCGGTGGGTGGTGAGCAGTTCTTC.

A few counts support this clonotype. The CDR3 is CACFRGGSSDTGELFF. The CDR3 region has the DNA TGTGCCTGCTTCCGGGGCGGGAGTTCGGACACCGGGGAGCTGTTTTTT. This chain uses TRBV30 with TRBJ2-2; 7 nucleotides align to TRBD2. Germline CDR1 is GTSNPN and CDR2 is SVGIG (reference sequence). The V gene end was trimmed by 6 bases and the J gene end by 3 bases; junction bases not matched to a gene: 13. The CDR3 loop spans 16 amino acids.

J is TRBJ2-1 and V is TRBV20-1; 9 bases map to TRBD2. Looked up from germline, CDR1 is DFQATT and CDR2 is SNEGSKA (reference sequence). The CDR3 spans 15 residues. V trimming: 0 bases; J trimming: 9 bases; junction bases outside the gene matches: 9. CDR3 amino acids: CSARDPILTSGEQFF. CDR3 nucleotides: TGCAGTGCTAGAGATCCGATCCTGACTAGCGGTGAGCAGTTCTTC.

This clonotype showed up just a few times. This sequence joins TRBV7-9 and TRBJ2-3, with D uncertain. The V gene lost 4 bases and the J gene lost 0 bases, with 8 bases spanning the gap. CDR3 length: 14 amino acids. Germline CDR1 reads SEHNR; CDR2 reads FQNEAQ (reference sequence). The CDR3 coding sequence is TGTGCCAGCAGCTCGGAGTGGAGCACAGATACGCAGTATTTT. Its protein is CASSSEWSTDTQYF.

This clonotype was recorded many times. This rearrangement joins TRBV5-1 to TRBJ2-3; TRBD1 matches at 9 bases. Germline CDR1 is SGHRS and CDR2 is YFSETQ. J was trimmed by 0 bases and V by 3 bases; bases with no gene match: 8. The CDR3 runs to 17 residues. This CDR3 reads CASSYNTGGPSTDTQYF. CDR3 DNA sequence: TGCGCCAGCAGCTATAACACAGGGGGCCCTAGCACAGATACGCAGTATTTT.